The present T cell receptor beta chain was sequenced within a study of shared T cell receptors in the human thymus. Germline V gene data show CDR1 as PRHDT and CDR2 as FYEKMQ (reference sequence). V was shortened by 4 bases and J by 4 bases, with 16 bases between the two germline ends. The CDR3 runs 15 residues. The protocol was immunoSEQ multiplex PCR, while the TCRdb copy is restricted to in-frame clones and leaves out a portion. Of 540,000 or so clones listed, about 84% are singletons. These data were also reused for a study on human thymus T cells. This second study says: The donor group consisted of healthy Finnish infants who were having corrective surgery for congenital heart defects. An apparent bias in V and J gene usage was seen in thymic and blood repertoires.

The TCR sequence derives from a boy under two years old with a congenital heart defect. The genes are TRBV13 and TRBJ2-5, with a tentative D call TRBD2 (5 bases). The sample consisted of thymocytes. The chain's CDR3 is CASSSRRPAGETQYF. CDR3 in DNA: TGTGCCAGCAGCTCGCGGAGACCTGCGGGAGAGACCCAGTACTTC.